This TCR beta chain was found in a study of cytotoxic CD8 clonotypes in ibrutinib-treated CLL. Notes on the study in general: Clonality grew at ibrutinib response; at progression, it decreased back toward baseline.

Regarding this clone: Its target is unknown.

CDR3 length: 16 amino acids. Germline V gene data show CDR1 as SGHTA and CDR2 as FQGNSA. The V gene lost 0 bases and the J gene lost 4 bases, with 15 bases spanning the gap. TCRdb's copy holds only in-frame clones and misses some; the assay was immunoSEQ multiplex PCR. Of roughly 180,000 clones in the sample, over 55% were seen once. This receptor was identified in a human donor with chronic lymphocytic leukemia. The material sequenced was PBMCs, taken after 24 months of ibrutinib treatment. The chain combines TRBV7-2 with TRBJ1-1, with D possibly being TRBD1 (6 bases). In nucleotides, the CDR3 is TGTGCCAGCAGCTTAGCAGGGCAGGGGCTGGGCACTGAAGCTTTCTTT. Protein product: CASSLAGQGLGTEAFF.